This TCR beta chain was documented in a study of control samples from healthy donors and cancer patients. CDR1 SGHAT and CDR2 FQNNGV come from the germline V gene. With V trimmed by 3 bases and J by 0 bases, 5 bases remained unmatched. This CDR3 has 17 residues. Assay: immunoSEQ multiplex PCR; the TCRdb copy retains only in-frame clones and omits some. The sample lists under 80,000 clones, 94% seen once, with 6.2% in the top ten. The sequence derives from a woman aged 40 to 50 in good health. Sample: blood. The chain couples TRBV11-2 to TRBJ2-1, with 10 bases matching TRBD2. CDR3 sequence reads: CASSLTSGRSSYNEQFF. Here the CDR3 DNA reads TGTGCCAGCAGCTTGACTAGCGGGCGGAGCTCCTACAATGAGCAGTTCTTC.